The T cell receptor beta chain under discussion was sequenced for a study of identical twins. This clonotype was picked up a small number of times. Its antigen is undetermined. Germline CDR1 LGHNA, CDR2 YSLEER. V lost 0 bases and J 6 bases, leaving 12 bases between the germline ends. This CDR3 is 15 amino acids long. General study findings and limits: Out-of-frame alpha sequences shared by twins showed excess low generation probability.

TCRdb re-called the 5' RACE reads through MiXCR, storing one row per CDR3 protein. Of 500,000 or so distinct CDR3 sequences listed, about 20% were seen once; the top ten hold around 0.9%. The same sample was also used in a study of T cells expressing NK-cell markers. As that report states: There were several donors in whom these clonotypes also led the CD3+CD56-NKG2C+ fraction.

The sample taken for sequencing was CD4+ T cells sorted from blood. The TCR originated in a woman under 30 in good health. V gene TRBV4-3 combines with J gene TRBJ2-1; D call uncertain. The CDR3 nucleotides read TGCGCCAGCAGCCAAGATCACAATCCACCCAATGAGCAGTTCTTC. Translating it yields CASSQDHNPPNEQFF.